This is a list of T cell receptor beta chains from one sample in a study of blood T cells in healthy people across ages. TCRdb re-analysed the 5' RACE reads in MiXCR, keeping a single row per CDR3 protein. The sample shows hundreds of thousands of distinct CDR3 sequences, around two fifths of them seen only once. Sequenced material: blood. These receptor sequences come from an elderly man in good health. CDR3s include the opening cysteine and the closing phenylalanine or tryptophan. D genes are given only for firm matches. The size of a clone is reported for some rows only, either as once, few or many, or as a class for expanded clones.

V gene: TRBV11-1
clone size: few
CDR3 length: 15
J gene: TRBJ1-2
D gene: TRBD1
CDR3 protein: CASSLGPQGTYGYTF
CDR3 DNA: TGTGCCAGCAGCTTAGGACCACAGGGGACCTATGGCTACACCTTC

V gene: TRBV4-3
clone size: few
CDR3 length: 16
J gene: TRBJ2-3
D gene: TRBD2
CDR3 protein: CASSGSLAEGTDTQYF
CDR3 DNA: TGCGCCAGCAGCGGATCTCTAGCGGAGGGCACAGATACGCAGTATTTT

V gene: TRBV20-1
clone size: NA
CDR3 length: 11
J gene: TRBJ1-4
D gene: NA
CDR3 protein: CSAVDREKLFF
CDR3 DNA: TGCAGTGCCGTGGATCGTGAAAAACTGTTTTTT

V gene: TRBV7-2
clone size: few
CDR3 length: 15
J gene: TRBJ2-5
D gene: TRBD2
CDR3 protein: CASSSFRGGQETQYF
CDR3 DNA: TGTGCCAGCAGCTCCTTCCGGGGGGGGCAAGAGACCCAGTACTTC

V gene: TRBV18
clone size: NA
CDR3 length: 12
J gene: TRBJ2-5
D gene: NA
CDR3 protein: CASSPTKETQYF
CDR3 DNA: TGTGCCAGCTCACCAACCAAAGAGACCCAGTACTTC

V gene: TRBV3-1
clone size: few
CDR3 length: 16
J gene: TRBJ2-4
D gene: NA
CDR3 protein: CASSQATGGSGNIQYF
CDR3 DNA: TGTGCCAGCAGCCAAGCCACCGGGGGCAGTGGGAACATTCAGTACTTC

V gene: TRBV15
clone size: once
CDR3 length: 13
J gene: TRBJ2-3
D gene: NA
CDR3 protein: CATSRVSGDTQYF
CDR3 DNA: TGTGCCACCAGCAGAGTATCTGGGGATACGCAGTATTTT

V gene: TRBV20-1
clone size: NA
CDR3 length: 11
J gene: TRBJ2-1
D gene: NA
CDR3 protein: CSATQRETQFF
CDR3 DNA: TGCAGTGCGACCCAGAGAGAGACCCAGTTCTTC

V gene: TRBV19
clone size: NA
CDR3 length: 16
J gene: TRBJ2-2
D gene: NA
CDR3 protein: CASSIFRGGNTGELFF
CDR3 DNA: TGTGCCAGTAGTATCTTCAGGGGGGGCAACACCGGGGAGCTGTTTTTT

V gene: TRBV6-4
clone size: NA
CDR3 length: 16
J gene: TRBJ1-1
D gene: NA
CDR3 protein: CASSDSARGAGTEAFF
CDR3 DNA: TGTGCCAGCAGTGACTCGGCCAGGGGCGCGGGCACTGAAGCTTTCTTT

V gene: TRBV5-1
clone size: NA
CDR3 length: 13
J gene: TRBJ2-5
D gene: NA
CDR3 protein: CASSSHDQETPYF
CDR3 DNA: TGCGCCAGCAGCTCCCACGACCAAGAGACCCCGTACTTC

V gene: TRBV5-1
clone size: NA
CDR3 length: 14
J gene: TRBJ2-3
D gene: NA
CDR3 protein: CASSARFLTDTQYF
CDR3 DNA: TGCGCCAGCAGCGCTAGATTCCTGACAGATACGCAGTATTTT

V gene: TRBV14
clone size: NA
CDR3 length: 15
J gene: TRBJ2-1
D gene: NA
CDR3 protein: CASNQGISVHNEQFF
CDR3 DNA: TGTGCCAGCAACCAAGGGATCAGCGTTCACAATGAGCAGTTCTTC

V gene: TRBV4-1
clone size: many
CDR3 length: 15
J gene: TRBJ2-7
D gene: TRBD2
CDR3 protein: CASSTQRGDPEEQYF
CDR3 DNA: TGCGCCAGCAGCACACAGCGGGGTGACCCGGAGGAGCAGTACTTC

V gene: TRBV4-2
clone size: NA
CDR3 length: 14
J gene: TRBJ1-1
D gene: NA
CDR3 protein: CASSQVDTNTEAFF
CDR3 DNA: TGTGCCAGCAGCCAAGTAGACACGAACACTGAAGCTTTCTTT

V gene: TRBV25-1
clone size: NA
CDR3 length: 14
J gene: TRBJ1-6
D gene: TRBD1
CDR3 protein: CASAPGTGLSPLHF
CDR3 DNA: TGTGCCAGCGCTCCTGGGACAGGGCTTTCACCCCTCCACTTT

V gene: TRBV20-1
clone size: NA
CDR3 length: 13
J gene: TRBJ1-1
D gene: TRBD1
CDR3 protein: CSARGTVNTEAFF
CDR3 DNA: TGCAGTGCTAGGGGGACAGTGAACACTGAAGCTTTCTTT

V gene: TRBV7-2
clone size: few
CDR3 length: 16
J gene: TRBJ2-5
D gene: TRBD1
CDR3 protein: CASSQLRQGGRETQYF
CDR3 DNA: TGTGCCAGCAGCCAACTCAGACAGGGGGGTAGGGAGACCCAGTACTTC

V gene: TRBV29-1
clone size: NA
CDR3 length: 14
J gene: TRBJ2-7
D gene: NA
CDR3 protein: CSVVPLRDSYEQYF
CDR3 DNA: TGCAGCGTTGTCCCATTGAGGGATTCCTACGAGCAGTACTTC

V gene: TRBV27
clone size: few
CDR3 length: 14
J gene: TRBJ2-5
D gene: TRBD1
CDR3 protein: CASSFQTGKETQYF
CDR3 DNA: TGTGCCAGCAGTTTCCAGACAGGGAAAGAGACCCAGTACTTC

V gene: TRBV28
clone size: few
CDR3 length: 15
J gene: TRBJ2-5
D gene: TRBD2
CDR3 protein: CASTSVAGLQETQYF
CDR3 DNA: TGTGCCAGCACCTCAGTAGCGGGGCTGCAAGAGACCCAGTACTTC

V gene: TRBV12-3/TRBV12-4
clone size: NA
CDR3 length: 15
J gene: TRBJ1-2
D gene: TRBD1
CDR3 protein: CASSVGTGSTYGYTF
CDR3 DNA: TGTGCCAGCAGTGTCGGGACAGGGAGTACCTATGGCTACACCTTC

V gene: TRBV6-2/TRBV6-3
clone size: few
CDR3 length: 11
J gene: TRBJ2-3
D gene: NA
CDR3 protein: CASSYLLTQYF
CDR3 DNA: TGTGCCAGCAGTTACCTCTTAACGCAGTATTTT

V gene: TRBV20-1
clone size: many
CDR3 length: 11
J gene: TRBJ2-5
D gene: NA
CDR3 protein: CSADSQETQYF
CDR3 DNA: TGCAGTGCCGACAGTCAAGAGACCCAGTACTTC

V gene: TRBV21-1
clone size: NA
CDR3 length: 18
J gene: TRBJ1-6
D gene: NA
CDR3 protein: CASSKSLGRQGFNSPLHF
CDR3 DNA: TGTGCCAGCAGCAAATCCTTAGGACGACAGGGGTTTAATTCACCCCTCCACTTT

V gene: TRBV9
clone size: few
CDR3 length: 13
J gene: TRBJ2-2
D gene: NA
CDR3 protein: CASSVFSTGELFF
CDR3 DNA: TGTGCCAGCAGCGTATTTAGCACCGGGGAGCTGTTTTTT

V gene: TRBV6-2/TRBV6-3
clone size: NA
CDR3 length: 14
J gene: TRBJ2-7
D gene: NA
CDR3 protein: CASSLYYLSYEQYF
CDR3 DNA: TGTGCCAGCAGTCTCTATTACCTTTCCTACGAGCAGTACTTC

V gene: TRBV7-9
clone size: NA
CDR3 length: 15
J gene: TRBJ2-1
D gene: NA
CDR3 protein: CASSLVQIAYNEQFF
CDR3 DNA: TGTGCCAGCAGTCTCGTTCAGATAGCATACAATGAGCAGTTCTTC

V gene: TRBV7-2
clone size: NA
CDR3 length: 13
J gene: TRBJ2-5
D gene: NA
CDR3 protein: CASSIPGKETQYF
CDR3 DNA: TGTGCCAGCAGCATCCCGGGGAAAGAGACCCAGTACTTC

V gene: TRBV20-1
clone size: NA
CDR3 length: 15
J gene: TRBJ1-5
D gene: TRBD1
CDR3 protein: CSALTRGQMNQPQHF
CDR3 DNA: TGCAGTGCCCTTACCCGGGGACAGATGAATCAGCCCCAGCATTTT

V gene: TRBV9
clone size: few
CDR3 length: 16
J gene: TRBJ2-7
D gene: TRBD2
CDR3 protein: CASSVAGLAEDYEQYF
CDR3 DNA: TGTGCCAGCAGCGTAGCGGGACTAGCGGAAGACTACGAGCAGTACTTC

V gene: TRBV9
clone size: NA
CDR3 length: 17
J gene: TRBJ2-3
D gene: TRBD2
CDR3 protein: CASSAGLAGGFTDTQYF
CDR3 DNA: TGTGCCAGCAGCGCAGGACTAGCGGGGGGCTTCACAGATACGCAGTATTTT

V gene: TRBV6-2/TRBV6-3
clone size: NA
CDR3 length: 15
J gene: TRBJ2-7
D gene: NA
CDR3 protein: CASSRDIGSSYEQYF
CDR3 DNA: TGTGCCAGCAGTCGGGACATCGGTTCCTCCTACGAGCAGTACTTC

V gene: TRBV3-1
clone size: NA
CDR3 length: 16
J gene: TRBJ2-5
D gene: NA
CDR3 protein: CASSQEGEGGPYKQYF
CDR3 DNA: TGTGCCAGCAGCCAAGAGGGGGAGGGGGGACCCTACAAGCAGTACTTC

V gene: TRBV10-3
clone size: NA
CDR3 length: 15
J gene: TRBJ2-3
D gene: NA
CDR3 protein: CAITPGTPEGDTQYF
CDR3 DNA: TGTGCCATCACTCCTGGAACCCCTGAGGGGGATACGCAGTATTTT

V gene: TRBV2
clone size: few
CDR3 length: 17
J gene: TRBJ2-3
D gene: TRBD2
CDR3 protein: CASSAARLAGGLHTQYF
CDR3 DNA: TGTGCCAGCAGTGCCGCGAGACTAGCGGGGGGTCTGCATACGCAGTATTTT

V gene: TRBV5-4
clone size: NA
CDR3 length: 16
J gene: TRBJ2-5
D gene: TRBD1
CDR3 protein: CASSSKFRTGTEIQYF
CDR3 DNA: TGTGCCAGCAGCTCGAAATTCAGGACAGGGACGGAGATCCAGTACTTC

V gene: TRBV12-3/TRBV12-4
clone size: NA
CDR3 length: 16
J gene: TRBJ2-7
D gene: TRBD2
CDR3 protein: CASSLGLGSGRGEQYF
CDR3 DNA: TGTGCCAGCAGTTTGGGACTGGGTAGCGGGAGAGGCGAGCAGTACTTC

V gene: TRBV6-6
clone size: NA
CDR3 length: 17
J gene: TRBJ1-6
D gene: NA
CDR3 protein: CASSYGSRGREGSPLHF
CDR3 DNA: TGTGCCAGCAGTTACGGGTCTCGGGGCAGGGAGGGCTCACCCCTCCACTTT

V gene: TRBV5-5
clone size: once
CDR3 length: 14
J gene: TRBJ1-4
D gene: TRBD1
CDR3 protein: CASGSGTGAEKLFF
CDR3 DNA: TGTGCCAGCGGCTCCGGGACAGGGGCAGAAAAACTGTTTTTT

V gene: TRBV7-2
clone size: many
CDR3 length: 13
J gene: TRBJ2-3
D gene: NA
CDR3 protein: CASSLQRTDTQYF
CDR3 DNA: TGTGCCAGCAGCTTACAGCGGACAGATACGCAGTATTTT

V gene: TRBV10-2
clone size: NA
CDR3 length: 12
J gene: TRBJ2-2
D gene: NA
CDR3 protein: CASSEDTGELFF
CDR3 DNA: TGCGCCAGCAGTGAGGACACCGGGGAGCTGTTTTTT

V gene: TRBV20-1
clone size: NA
CDR3 length: 18
J gene: TRBJ2-7
D gene: TRBD2
CDR3 protein: CSASASGRLMGSYNEQYF
CDR3 DNA: TGCAGTGCTAGTGCTAGCGGGAGATTGATGGGGTCCTACAATGAGCAGTACTTC

V gene: TRBV7-2
clone size: NA
CDR3 length: 15
J gene: TRBJ2-7
D gene: TRBD2
CDR3 protein: CASSPASGYTYEQYF
CDR3 DNA: TGTGCCAGCAGCCCGGCTAGCGGGTATACCTACGAGCAGTACTTC

V gene: TRBV7-8
clone size: NA
CDR3 length: 19
J gene: TRBJ2-6
D gene: NA
CDR3 protein: CASSLDSRTLSAGANVLTF
CDR3 DNA: TGTGCCAGCAGCTTAGATTCGCGGACCCTCTCCGCTGGGGCCAACGTCCTGACTTTC

V gene: TRBV11-2
clone size: few
CDR3 length: 15
J gene: TRBJ2-1
D gene: NA
CDR3 protein: CASRVRASNYNEQFF
CDR3 DNA: TGTGCCAGCAGAGTACGGGCTTCAAACTACAATGAGCAGTTCTTC

V gene: TRBV20-1
clone size: few
CDR3 length: 14
J gene: TRBJ1-3
D gene: NA
CDR3 protein: CSAREEGSGNTIYF
CDR3 DNA: TGCAGTGCTAGAGAGGAGGGCTCTGGAAACACCATATATTTT

V gene: TRBV5-1
clone size: NA
CDR3 length: 16
J gene: TRBJ2-1
D gene: TRBD2
CDR3 protein: CASRRGLAGGLNEQFF
CDR3 DNA: TGCGCCAGCAGGAGGGGACTAGCGGGAGGCCTGAATGAGCAGTTCTTC

V gene: TRBV4-3
clone size: few
CDR3 length: 13
J gene: TRBJ2-7
D gene: NA
CDR3 protein: CASSQPGVHEQYF
CDR3 DNA: TGCGCCAGCAGCCAACCAGGGGTCCACGAGCAGTACTTC

V gene: TRBV7-2
clone size: few
CDR3 length: 16
J gene: TRBJ2-3
D gene: NA
CDR3 protein: CASSPSSGVSTDTQYF
CDR3 DNA: TGTGCCAGCAGCCCGTCATCGGGAGTAAGCACAGATACGCAGTATTTT

V gene: TRBV14
clone size: NA
CDR3 length: 17
J gene: TRBJ2-4
D gene: NA
CDR3 protein: CASSPTGWGQPKNIQYF
CDR3 DNA: TGTGCCAGCAGCCCGACGGGTTGGGGCCAGCCCAAAAACATTCAGTACTTC